This note documents a single T cell receptor (beta chain) sequence. Trimming took 7 bases from V and 7 from J, leaving 11 bases between them. This CDR3 comprises 13 residues. Germline V lookup: CDR1 MDHEN, CDR2 SYDVKM. These data are taken from a study of blood T cell repertoires in COVID-19. Whole-study context: Acute-phase and convalescent COVID-19 samples originated in the United States, Italy and Spain.

Under the authors' procedure: Estimation of nucleated cell counts relied on the amplification of reference gene primers. Produced via immunoSEQ multiplex PCR; TCRdb's table is partial and in-frame only. The V and J calls and the clone size are those of that table, but D and trimming were determined from the DNA. Of 150,000 to 200,000 clones in the sample, less than 85% were seen once. The chain carries TRBV28 and TRBJ1-6; no reliable D call. Sequenced: peripheral blood. This receptor was identified in a woman older than 75 with acute or convalescent COVID-19. The CDR3 sequence: CASNARQNSPLHF. CDR3 DNA sequence: TGTGCCAGCAACGCACGACAAAATTCACCCCTCCACTTT.